The clone carrying this TCR beta chain was observed many times. Its specificity is unknown. The data originate from a study of Graves' ophthalmopathy and Graves' hyperthyroidism. Findings and limits, study-wide: Blood also harbored most expanded thyroid clonotypes above 0.001 frequency.

Investigators amplified TCR beta CDR3 regions from RNA transcripts. Investigators did first-round RT-PCR with HTBI primers, then second-round multiplex PCR. A single record per CDR3 protein comes from TCRdb applying MiXCR to the multiplex PCR reads. The table records some 360,000 distinct CDR3 sequences, approximately 17% of them present only once. The CDR3 sequence is 16 residues long. Trimming removed 8 bases at V and 5 bases at J, with 24 bases between. The sequenced sample consisted of peripheral blood. The chain combines TRBV12-3 or TRBV12-4 with TRBJ2-5; weak D call: TRBD1 (6 bases). The clonotype comes from an adult woman with stable Graves' hyperthyroidism. The CDR3 spells CASGGRQGASIETQYF. The DNA of the CDR3 is TGTGCCAGCGGGGGCCGGCAGGGCGCCTCGATTGAGACCCAGTACTTC.